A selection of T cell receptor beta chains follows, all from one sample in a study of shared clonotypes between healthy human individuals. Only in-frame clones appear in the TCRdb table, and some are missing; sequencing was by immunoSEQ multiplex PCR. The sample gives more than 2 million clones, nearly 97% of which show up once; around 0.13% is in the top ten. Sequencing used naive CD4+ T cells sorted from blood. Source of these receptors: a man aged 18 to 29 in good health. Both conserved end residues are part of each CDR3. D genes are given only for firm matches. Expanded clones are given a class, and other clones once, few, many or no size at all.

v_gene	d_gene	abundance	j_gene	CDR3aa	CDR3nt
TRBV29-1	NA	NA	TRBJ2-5	CSVEGLGSVETQYF	TGCAGCGTTGAAGGTTTGGGATCTGTCGAGACCCAGTACTTC
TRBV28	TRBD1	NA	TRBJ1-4	CASSSGTGQKLFF	TGTGCCAGCAGCTCCGGGACAGGCCAAAAACTGTTTTTT
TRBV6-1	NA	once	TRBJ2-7	CASSEGEQYEQYF	TGTGCCAGCAGTGAAGGGGAACAGTACGAGCAGTACTTC
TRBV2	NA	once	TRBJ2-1	CASIPTGTSYNEQFF	TGTGCCAGCATCCCTACAGGGACCTCCTACAATGAGCAGTTCTTC
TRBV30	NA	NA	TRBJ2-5	CAWSRDLQLQETQYF	TGTGCCTGGTCCCGGGATCTACAGCTACAAGAGACCCAGTACTTC
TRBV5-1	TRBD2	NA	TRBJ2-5	CASSLRLAGDTRWTQYF	TGCGCCAGCAGCCTAAGACTAGCGGGGGACACCAGATGGACCCAGTACTTC
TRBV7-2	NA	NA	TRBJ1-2	CASSPGTPSADGYTF	TGTGCCAGCAGCCCCGGGACCCCCTCGGCCGACGGCTACACCTTC
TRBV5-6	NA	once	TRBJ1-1	CASSLDREVNTEAFF	TGTGCCAGCAGCTTGGACAGGGAAGTGAACACTGAAGCTTTCTTT
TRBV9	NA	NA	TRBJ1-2	CASSRRRDEDYGYTF	TGTGCCAGCAGCAGACGCCGGGACGAGGACTATGGCTACACCTTC
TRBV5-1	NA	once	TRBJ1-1	CASSLGGVYSSTEAFF	TGCGCCAGCAGCTTGGGCGGAGTTTACTCCAGCACTGAAGCTTTCTTT
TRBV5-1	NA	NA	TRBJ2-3	CASSLEDRYTQYF	TGCGCCAGCAGCTTGGAAGACCGGTATACGCAGTATTTT
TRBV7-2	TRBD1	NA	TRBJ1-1	CASSSRQGVYTEAFF	TGTGCCAGCAGCTCCCGACAGGGGGTCTACACTGAAGCTTTCTTT
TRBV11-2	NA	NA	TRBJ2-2	CASSLVGSGTLITGELFF	TGTGCCAGCAGCTTAGTGGGTTCCGGGACATTAATCACCGGGGAGCTGTTTTTT
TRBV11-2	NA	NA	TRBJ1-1	CASSSPVRVRAFF	TGTGCCAGCAGCTCCCCAGTACGGGTAAGAGCTTTCTTT
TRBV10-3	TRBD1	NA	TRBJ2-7	CAIEGQGLPEQYF	TGTGCCATCGAAGGACAGGGTTTGCCGGAGCAGTACTTC
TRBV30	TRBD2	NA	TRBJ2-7	CAWSVAGVAKNFF	TGTGCCTGGAGTGTAGCGGGGGTAGCCAAGAACTTCTTC
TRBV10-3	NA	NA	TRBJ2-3	CAISIYLGDTQYF	TGTGCCATCAGTATTTACCTGGGAGATACGCAGTATTTT
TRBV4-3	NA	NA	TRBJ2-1	CASSQDLLHEQFF	TGCGCCAGCAGCCAAGATCTCCTTCATGAGCAGTTCTTC
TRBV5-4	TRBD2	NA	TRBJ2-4	CASSVGLAGIQYF	TGTGCCAGCAGCGTGGGACTAGCGGGCATTCAGTACTTC
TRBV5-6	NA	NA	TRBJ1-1	CASSLARPGGTEAFF	TGTGCCAGCAGCTTGGCCCGCCCGGGAGGGACTGAAGCTTTCTTT
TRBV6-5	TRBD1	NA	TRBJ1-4	CASSRGQPNEKLFF	TGTGCCAGCAGCCGGGGACAGCCCAATGAAAAACTGTTTTTT
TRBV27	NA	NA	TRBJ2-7	CASATVGYEQYF	TGTGCCAGCGCAACAGTGGGATACGAGCAGTACTTC
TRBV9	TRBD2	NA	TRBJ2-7	CASSVEGTGGAGEQYF	TGTGCCAGCAGCGTAGAGGGTACCGGGGGGGCCGGCGAGCAGTACTTC
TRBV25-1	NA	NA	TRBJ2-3	CASSVLGGAQTDTQYF	TGTGCCAGCAGTGTTCTGGGCGGGGCTCAGACAGATACGCAGTATTTT